Each of the 21 T cell receptor beta chains below was sequenced from the same sample in a study of identifying expanded T cells in peripheral blood. Clones were sequenced by immunoSEQ multiplex PCR, and TCRdb holds only the in-frame ones, with some missing. In the table there are 100,000 to 110,000 clones, 88% of which are singletons. The specimen was blood. These receptors all stem from a person between 18 and 69 years old in good health.

The chain links TRBV2 to TRBJ2-7, with TRBD2 identical over 13 bases. The CDR3 runs to 13 residues. CDR1 is SNHLY and CDR2 is FYNNEI in the germline V gene. The V and J ends lost 11 bases and 5 bases, in that order; junction bases with no gene match: 6. CDR3 region: CAVTSGRADEQYF. The CDR3 DNA reads as TGTGCCGTTACTAGCGGGAGGGCCGACGAGCAGTACTTC.

The J gene is TRBJ1-2, the V gene TRBV27, with unresolved D. The V and J ends lost 0 bases and 4 bases respectively, with 3 bases between them. CDR3 length: 12 amino acids. The germline V gene has CDR1 MNHEY and CDR2 SMNVEV (reference sequence). CDR3 DNA: TGTGCCAGCAGTTTATCTGGCTATGGCTACACCTTC. Translated: CASSLSGYGYTF.

This chain joins TRBV7-6 and TRBJ1-2, with 10 bases aligning to TRBD1. This CDR3 is built from 20 residues. Germline trimming cut 5 bases from V and 5 bases from J; bases unmatched to any gene: 23. CDR1 SGHVS and CDR2 FNYEAQ come from the germline V gene. The CDR3 loop is CASSPYSTGTGAKSSYGYTF. The CDR3 nucleotides read TGTGCCAGCAGCCCATACAGTACCGGGACAGGGGCGAAAAGCTCATATGGCTACACCTTC. The whole variable domain, remainder taken from reference TRBV7-6 and TRBJ1-2, is GAGVSQSPRYKVTKRGQDVALRCDPISGHVSLYWYRQALGQGPEFLTYFNYEAQQDKSGLPNDRFSAERPEGSISTLTIQRTEQRDSAMYRCASSPYSTGTGAKSSYGYTFGSGTRLTVV.

This clone has just a few counts. The chain recombines TRBV6-4 with TRBJ2-2, with 11 bases that match TRBD2. CDR3 size: 17 residues. V was pared by 3 bases and J by 3 bases, with 6 bases of the junction left unmatched. Germline V gene data show CDR1 as MRHNA and CDR2 as SNTAGT. The CDR3 region is CASSELAGEVHTGELFF. CDR3 coding DNA: TGTGCCAGCAGTGAACTAGCGGGAGAGGTACACACCGGGGAGCTGTTTTTT.

This chain joins TRBV2 and TRBJ1-1; tentative D call: TRBD1 (5 bases). The CDR3 length is 16 residues. Germline CDR1 SNHLY, CDR2 FYNNEI. V was clipped by 8 bases and J by 4 bases, with 23 bases between them. The CDR3 protein is CASADVPGPGGTEAFF. The CDR3 DNA sequence: TGTGCCAGCGCTGACGTCCCCGGACCCGGGGGCACTGAAGCTTTCTTT.

The gene calls are TRBV29-1 and TRBJ1-5, with 9 bases matching TRBD1. With V trimmed by 5 bases and J by 5 bases, 1 base remained unmatched. The germline gives CDR1 SQVTM, CDR2 ANQGSEA. The CDR3 spans 12 residues. CDR3 protein: CSVRQGDQPQHF. As DNA, the CDR3 is TGCAGCGTTCGACAGGGGGATCAGCCCCAGCATTTT. Using reference TRBV29-1 and TRBJ1-5 for the parts outside the CDR3, the full variable domain is SAVISQKPSRDICQRGTSLTIQCQVDSQVTMMFWYRQQPGQSLTLIATANQGSEATYESGFVIDKFPISRPNLTFSTLTVSNMSPEDSSIYLCSVRQGDQPQHFGDGTRLSIL.

The rearrangement uses TRBV4-1 and TRBJ1-1; D remains unclear. Per the germline V gene, CDR1 is MGHRA and CDR2 is YSYEKL. The CDR3 runs 14 residues. Trimming shortened V by 0 bases and J by 6 bases, and 11 bases separated the two germline ends. The CDR3 coding sequence is TGCGCCAGCAGCCAAGAACTCGCTTCTCCTGAAGCTTTCTTT. It specifies CASSQELASPEAFF.

The genes are TRBV20-1 and TRBJ2-5; D is unresolved. Trimming removed 3 bases at V and 5 bases at J, with 4 bases between. The germline CDR1 and CDR2 sequences are DFQATT and SNEGSKA (reference sequence). The CDR3 extends over 10 amino acids. The CDR3 region has the DNA TGCAGTGCTAGTGTTGAGACCCAGTACTTC. This encodes CSASVETQYF.

The V call is TRBV4-1, the J call TRBJ2-3, with 9 bases that match TRBD1. This CDR3 comprises 15 residues. Trimming removed 4 bases from V and 4 bases from J; junction bases left unmatched: 6. Germline V gene sequence: CDR1 MGHRA, CDR2 YSYEKL. DNA for the CDR3: TGCGCCAGCAGCCTACACAGGGGGCAGGCAGATACGCAGTATTTT. It yields the protein CASSLHRGQADTQYF.

J is TRBJ2-1 and V is TRBV7-6; 10 nucleotides line up with TRBD2. Germline V gene sequence: CDR1 SGHVS, CDR2 FNYEAQ. CDR3 length: 16 residues. After removal of 4 bases from V and 7 bases from J, the junction contained 10 bases not matched to a gene. The CDR3 here is CASSSEVAGGWNEQFF. The CDR3 DNA follows: TGTGCCAGCAGCTCAGAAGTAGCGGGGGGCTGGAATGAGCAGTTCTTC.

This clone occurred many times. The chain employs TRBV19 and TRBJ1-5, with D possibly being TRBD1 (6 bases). The germline V and J ends were trimmed by 5 bases and 0 bases, with 8 bases remaining between them. Germline V gives CDR1 LNHDA, CDR2 SQIVND (reference sequence). The CDR3 runs to 14 residues. The CDR3 protein is CASSQGYSNQPQHF. CDR3 nucleotide sequence: TGTGCCAGTAGTCAGGGGTATAGCAATCAGCCCCAGCATTTT.

This chain uses TRBV30 with TRBJ2-5, with D tentatively TRBD1 (6 bases). The closer fit of TRBJ2-7 to the DNA end suggests the J call may be wrong. Germline lookup yields CDR1 GTSNPN and CDR2 SVGIG (reference sequence). The CDR3 length is 13 residues. The DNA of the CDR3 is TGTGCCTGGAGTGGGGGGCTGACCTACGAGCAGTACTTC. Translation gives CAWSGGLTYEQYF.

A single count supports this clone. The V call is TRBV23-1, the J call TRBJ2-2; 8 bases are a match to TRBD1. TRBV23-1 counts as an open reading frame of uncertain function. The CDR3 loop spans 18 amino acids. Trimming took 0 bases from V and 0 from J; bases not matched to a gene: 6. The CDR3 DNA is TGCGCCAGCAGTCAATCCTGGACAGGGACCGCGAACACCGGGGAGCTGTTTTTT. It codes for CASSQSWTGTANTGELFF.

The chain employs TRBV10-2 and TRBJ2-1; 8 nucleotides align to TRBD1. Germline-derived CDR1 and CDR2 are WSHSY and SAAADI. This CDR3 region has 14 residues. J gave up 9 bases and V 2 bases, and 6 bases lay outside the gene matches. Here the CDR3 reads CASSEVGTGFEQFF. In DNA form, the CDR3 reads TGCGCCAGCAGTGAGGTTGGGACAGGATTTGAGCAGTTCTTC.

The CDR3 reads CASTPLRGTPNTEAFF. CDR3 in DNA: TGTGCCAGTACGCCATTGAGAGGGACCCCGAACACTGAAGCTTTCTTT. The gene calls are TRBV19 and TRBJ1-1; perhaps TRBD1 as D (5 bases). V lost 7 bases to trimming and J lost 1 base, with 19 bases between them. CDR1 and CDR2 from the germline V gene are LNHDA and SQIVND (reference sequence). The CDR3 is 16 amino acids.

This clone appeared once. The chain recombines TRBV7-8 with TRBJ2-5, with 11 bases fitting TRBD2. V trimming: 6 bases; J trimming: 2 bases; junction bases outside the gene matches: 5. CDR1 and CDR2 from the germline V gene are SGHVS and FQNEAQ. The CDR3 sequence is 15 residues long. The CDR3 spells CASSLLAGAQETQYF. DNA of the CDR3: TGTGCCAGCAGTCTACTAGCGGGGGCTCAAGAGACCCAGTACTTC.

The chain links TRBV5-6 to TRBJ2-7, with TRBD1 matching 7 bases. Germline loops: CDR1 SGHDT, CDR2 YYEEEE. The CDR3 has 14 amino acids. V was clipped by 0 bases and J by 6 bases; unmatched bases: 6. This CDR3 is CASSLEGGLREQYF. CDR3 coding DNA: TGTGCCAGCAGCTTGGAAGGGGGCCTCCGCGAGCAGTACTTC.

The rearrangement joins TRBV13 to TRBJ1-1; 8 nucleotides match TRBD1. The CDR3 is 14 residues long. J was trimmed by 4 bases and V by 6 bases; bases with no gene match: 7. The germline gives CDR1 PRHDT, CDR2 FYEKMQ (reference sequence). CDR3 in DNA: TGTGCCAGCAGGTCTACAGGGGGGGGCACTGAAGCTTTCTTT. This translates into CASRSTGGGTEAFF.

This chain connects TRBV30 to TRBJ1-1, with TRBD1 matching over 7 bases. In germline, CDR1 is GTSNPN, CDR2 SVGIG (reference sequence). The CDR3 sequence is 15 residues long. Germline trimming cut 3 bases from V and 1 base from J; bases unmatched to any gene: 8. The chain's CDR3 is CAWSPLGQPNTEAFF. The CDR3 DNA is TGTGCCTGGAGCCCACTGGGACAGCCGAACACTGAAGCTTTCTTT.

The chain uses TRBV19 and TRBJ1-1; TRBD1 aligns across 7 bases. The CDR3 is 15 residues long. Germline V gives CDR1 LNHDA, CDR2 SQIVND (reference sequence). The trim removed 0 bases at V and 1 base at J, leaving 2 bases unmatched. This CDR3 is CASSIEQGWNTEAFF. DNA of the CDR3: TGTGCCAGTAGTATAGAACAGGGGTGGAACACTGAAGCTTTCTTT.

V usage is TRBV19 and J usage is TRBJ2-3; tentatively, D is TRBD1 (5 bases). The CDR3 extends over 13 amino acids. From germline, CDR1 is LNHDA and CDR2 SQIVND (reference sequence). V was shortened by 8 bases and J by 4 bases, with 13 bases between the two germline ends. The CDR3 reads CASSQGGADTQYF. The CDR3 coding sequence is TGTGCCAGTTCTCAGGGTGGCGCAGATACGCAGTATTTT.